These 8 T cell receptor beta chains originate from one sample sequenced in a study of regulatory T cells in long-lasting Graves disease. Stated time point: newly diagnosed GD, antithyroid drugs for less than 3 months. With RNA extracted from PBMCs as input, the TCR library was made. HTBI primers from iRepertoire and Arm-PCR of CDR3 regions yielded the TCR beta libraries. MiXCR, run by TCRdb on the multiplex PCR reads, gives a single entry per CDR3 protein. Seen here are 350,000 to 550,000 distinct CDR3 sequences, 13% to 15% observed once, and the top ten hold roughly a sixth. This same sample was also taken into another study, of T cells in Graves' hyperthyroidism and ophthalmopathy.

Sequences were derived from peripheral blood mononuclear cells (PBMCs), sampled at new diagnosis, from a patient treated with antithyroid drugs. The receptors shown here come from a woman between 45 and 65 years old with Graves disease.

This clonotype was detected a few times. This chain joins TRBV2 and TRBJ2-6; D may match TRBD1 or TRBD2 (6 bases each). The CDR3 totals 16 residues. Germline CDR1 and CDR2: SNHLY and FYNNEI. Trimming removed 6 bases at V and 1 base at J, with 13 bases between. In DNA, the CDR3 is TGTGCCAGCAGAGGGGGGCCCCGATCTGGGGCCAACGTCCTGACTTTC. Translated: CASRGGPRSGANVLTF.

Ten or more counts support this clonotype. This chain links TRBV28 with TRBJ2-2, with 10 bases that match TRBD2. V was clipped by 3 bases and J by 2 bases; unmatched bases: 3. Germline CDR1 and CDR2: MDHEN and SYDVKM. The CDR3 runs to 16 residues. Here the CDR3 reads CASSLELAGNTGELFF. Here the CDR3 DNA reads TGTGCCAGCAGTTTGGAACTAGCGGGAAACACCGGGGAGCTGTTTTTT.

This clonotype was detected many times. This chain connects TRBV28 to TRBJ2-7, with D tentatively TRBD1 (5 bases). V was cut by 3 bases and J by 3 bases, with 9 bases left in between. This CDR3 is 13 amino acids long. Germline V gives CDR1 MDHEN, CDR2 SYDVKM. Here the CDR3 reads CASSLDKLYEQYF. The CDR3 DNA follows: TGTGCCAGCAGTTTGGACAAGCTCTACGAGCAGTACTTC.

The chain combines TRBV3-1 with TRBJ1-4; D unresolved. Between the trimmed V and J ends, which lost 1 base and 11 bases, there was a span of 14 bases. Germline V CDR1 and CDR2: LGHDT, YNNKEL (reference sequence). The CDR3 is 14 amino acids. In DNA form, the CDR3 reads TGTGCCAGCAGCCAAGGGCAGGTCGCGATGAAACTGTTTTTT. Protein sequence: CASSQGQVAMKLFF. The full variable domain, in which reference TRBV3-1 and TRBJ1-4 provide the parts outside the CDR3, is DTAVSQTPKYLVTQMGNDKSIKCEQNLGHDTMYWYKQDSKKFLKIMFSYNNKELIINETVPNRFSPKSPDKAHLNLHINSLELGDSAVYFCASSQGQVAMKLFFGSGTQLSVL.

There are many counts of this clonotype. Here the CDR3 reads CASSLVAAGRASYGYTF. CDR3 coding DNA: TGTGCCAGCAGCTTAGTAGCTGCAGGCCGGGCCTCCTATGGCTACACCTTC. J is TRBJ1-2 and V is TRBV11-2; D gene ambiguous. The CDR3 is 17 amino acids. Germline V gene data show CDR1 as SGHAT and CDR2 as FQNNGV. V was cut by 1 base and J by 4 bases, with 19 bases left in between.

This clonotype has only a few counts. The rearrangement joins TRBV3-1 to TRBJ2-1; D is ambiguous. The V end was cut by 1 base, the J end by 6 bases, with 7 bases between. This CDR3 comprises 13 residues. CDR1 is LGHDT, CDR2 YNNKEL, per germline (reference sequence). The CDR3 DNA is TGTGCCAGCAGCCAAGTTAGATTCAATGAGCAGTTCTTC. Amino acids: CASSQVRFNEQFF.

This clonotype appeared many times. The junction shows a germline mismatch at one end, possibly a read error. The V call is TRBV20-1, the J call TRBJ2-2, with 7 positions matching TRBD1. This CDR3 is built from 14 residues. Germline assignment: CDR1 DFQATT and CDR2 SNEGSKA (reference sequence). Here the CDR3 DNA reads TGCAGTGCTGGAGAGACAGGGAATGCCGGGGAGCTGTTTTTT. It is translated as CSAGETGNAGELFF.

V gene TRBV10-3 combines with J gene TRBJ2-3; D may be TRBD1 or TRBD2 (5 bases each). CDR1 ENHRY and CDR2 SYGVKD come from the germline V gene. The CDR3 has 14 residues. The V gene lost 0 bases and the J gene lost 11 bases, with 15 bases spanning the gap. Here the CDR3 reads CAISESRGPSEQYF. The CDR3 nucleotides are TGTGCCATCAGTGAGTCGAGGGGTCCCTCGGAGCAGTATTTT.